These 18 T cell receptor beta chains originate from one sample sequenced in a study of T cells after yellow fever vaccination. A single record per CDR3 protein comes from TCRdb applying MiXCR to the 5' RACE reads. The table lists about 340,000 distinct CDR3 sequences, 4% of them singletons. The sample was PBMCs, taken 5 days after the yellow fever booster vaccination. The receptors stem from a young man who received the YFV17D yellow fever vaccine.

The CDR3 region has the DNA TGTGCCAGCAGCTTAGGTCCGATACAGGGGGCGCGAGAAAAACTGTTTTTT. Its translation is CASSLGPIQGAREKLFF. The V and J genes are TRBV7-2 and TRBJ1-4; the match to TRBD1 covers 9 bases. CDR1 is SGHTA, CDR2 FQGNSA, per germline. The CDR3 has 17 amino acids. The V segment lost 1 base and the J segment 8 bases; nucleotides outside the gene matches: 11.

This clonotype was picked up a small number of times. This chain links TRBV19 with TRBJ1-1; maybe TRBD1 (6 bases). The V end was cut by 6 bases, the J end by 1 base, with 9 bases between. Germline CDR1 is LNHDA and CDR2 is SQIVND (reference sequence). The CDR3 totals 13 residues. The CDR3 sequence is CASRDSRNTEAFF. CDR3 coding DNA: TGTGCCAGTAGGGACAGTAGGAACACTGAAGCTTTCTTT. The full variable domain, its missing parts supplied by reference TRBV19 and TRBJ1-1, is DGGITQSPKYLFRKEGQNVTLSCEQNLNHDAMYWYRQDPGQGLRLIYYSQIVNDFQKGDIAEGYSVSREKKESFPLTVTSAQKNPTAFYLCASRDSRNTEAFFGQGTRLTVV.

DNA of the CDR3: TGTGCCAGCAGCCGGGACAGGGCCGGGGAGCTGTTTTTT. It is translated as CASSRDRAGELFF. This sequence joins TRBV12-3 or TRBV12-4 and TRBJ2-2; the match to TRBD1 covers 9 bases. CDR3 size: 13 residues. The junction had 2 bases not matched to a gene; V was cut back by 6 bases and J by 6 bases.

This clonotype came up many times. The V call is TRBV7-2, the J call TRBJ2-2; possibly TRBD1 or TRBD2 for D (5 bases each). Deletions cut 5 bases from V and 4 bases from J, with 17 bases between. The CDR3 contains 16 residues. CDR1 is SGHTA, CDR2 FQGNSA, per germline. The CDR3 is CASSPRWGSGTGELFF. CDR3 nucleotide sequence: TGTGCCAGCAGCCCTCGGTGGGGGTCGGGCACCGGGGAGCTGTTTTTT.

This clonotype was seen a handful of times. This chain connects TRBV27 to TRBJ1-6; 8 bases fit TRBD1. Germline trimming cut 6 bases from V and 8 bases from J; bases unmatched to any gene: 3. CDR1 and CDR2 (germline): MNHEY, SMNVEV (reference sequence). This CDR3 has 13 residues. The CDR3 loop reads CASRSGGHSPLHF. In nucleotides, the CDR3 is TGTGCCAGCAGGTCAGGGGGCCATTCACCCCTCCACTTT.

The V and J genes are TRBV29-1 and TRBJ2-7, with D perhaps TRBD1 or TRBD2 (5 bases each). The CDR3 is made up of 10 amino acids. The germline V and J ends were trimmed by 6 bases and 5 bases, with 8 bases remaining between them. Germline lookup yields CDR1 SQVTM and CDR2 ANQGSEA. The CDR3 is CSVGTDEQYF. The CDR3 DNA sequence: TGCAGCGTGGGGACGGACGAGCAGTACTTC.

This clonotype was observed a few times. The rearrangement links TRBV29-1 to TRBJ1-2; TRBD1 aligns across 10 bases. Germline V gene data show CDR1 as SQVTM and CDR2 as ANQGSEA. V lost 5 bases to trimming and J lost 10 bases; unmatched junction nucleotides: 7. The CDR3 consists of 12 residues. In DNA form, the CDR3 reads TGCAGCGTTAGACAGGGGGCCGTAGTCTACACCTTC. It encodes CSVRQGAVVYTF.

The chain couples TRBV7-9 to TRBJ1-4; no reliable D call. Germline loops: CDR1 SEHNR, CDR2 FQNEAQ (reference sequence). V shed 4 bases and J shed 4 bases, with 13 bases lying between them. This CDR3 has 15 residues. The CDR3 nucleotides read TGTGCCAGCAGCTCCCGGGAAGAGTTTAATGAAAAACTGTTTTTT. It is translated as CASSSREEFNEKLFF.

This clonotype has ten or more counts. This sequence joins TRBV7-2 and TRBJ2-1; 9 bases are shared with TRBD2. This CDR3 has 18 amino acids. Germline-derived CDR1 and CDR2 are SGHTA and FQGNSA. Trimming at V came to 2 bases and at J to 0 bases, leaving 8 bases not matched to a gene. CDR3 in DNA: TGTGCCAGCAGCTTACGGGAGCGGGGGGTCACCTCCTACAATGAGCAGTTCTTC. Protein sequence: CASSLRERGVTSYNEQFF.

At least ten counts were recorded for this clonotype. The J gene is TRBJ2-7, the V gene TRBV12-2. TRBV12-2 is flagged as a pseudogene. The CDR3 covers 12 residues. The CDR3 sequence is CASRLHSYEQYV. CDR3 sequence (DNA): TGTGCAAGTCGCTTACACTCCTACGAGCAGTACGTC.

The table lists this clonotype with a few counts. The rearrangement links TRBV3-1 to TRBJ2-5; 7 bases are shared with TRBD2. Germline CDR1 is LGHDT and CDR2 is YNNKEL (reference sequence). V shed 4 bases, J shed 2 bases, and the junction held 7 bases outside the gene matches. The CDR3 contains 15 residues. The chain's CDR3 is CASSRGGRRQETQYF. DNA for the CDR3: TGTGCCAGCAGCCGGGGAGGGCGCCGACAAGAGACCCAGTACTTC.

V gene TRBV7-2 combines with J gene TRBJ1-5, with D possibly matching TRBD1 (5 bases). The CDR3 contains 15 residues. Germline V gives CDR1 SGHTA, CDR2 FQGNSA. Trimming removed 5 bases from V and 8 bases from J, with 19 bases in between. The CDR3 sequence: CASSPRDFPGEPQHF. DNA of the CDR3: TGTGCCAGCAGCCCCCGGGACTTTCCTGGGGAGCCCCAGCATTTT. Supplemented by reference TRBV7-2 and TRBJ1-5, the full variable domain reads GAGVSQSPSNKVTEKGKDVELRCDPISGHTALYWYRQSLGQGLEFLIYFQGNSAPDKSGLPSDRFSAERTGGSVSTLTIQRTQQEDSAVYLCASSPRDFPGEPQHFGDGTRLSIL.

In this sample, this clonotype turned up a few times. The chain recombines TRBV20-1 with TRBJ2-7; TRBD2 matches at 10 bases. Germline loops: CDR1 DFQATT, CDR2 SNEGSKA (reference sequence). With 3 bases clipped from V and 0 bases from J, the junction kept 2 bases outside the gene matches. CDR3 length: 14 amino acids. CDR3 nucleotides: TGCAGTGCTAGTTGGACTAGCGGCTCCTACGAGCAGTACTTC. Protein product: CSASWTSGSYEQYF.

The gene calls are TRBV20-1 and TRBJ1-2; the D gene is possibly TRBD1 (5 bases). The CDR3 covers 13 residues. Germline V gene data show CDR1 as DFQATT and CDR2 as SNEGSKA (reference sequence). The germline V and J ends were trimmed by 0 bases and 12 bases, with 17 bases remaining between them. CDR3 residues: CSARDRAGGIHTF. The DNA for the CDR3 is TGCAGTGCTAGAGATCGGGCGGGGGGGATACACACCTTC.

This clonotype showed up just a few times. The chain combines TRBV7-8 with TRBJ1-5; D is perhaps TRBD1 (5 bases). V lost 5 bases, J lost 4 bases, and 18 bases lay in between. CDR1 is SGHVS, CDR2 FQNEAQ, per germline. CDR3 size: 16 residues. The DNA of the CDR3 is TGTGCCAGCAGCAACAGAGGGGTGGGGAAGAATCAGCCCCAGCATTTT. This codes for CASSNRGVGKNQPQHF.

This clonotype has at least ten counts. The chain links TRBV14 to TRBJ2-1; TRBD2 matches 15 bases. V was pared by 4 bases and J by 6 bases, with 4 bases of the junction left unmatched. CDR1 and CDR2 (germline): SGHDN, FVKESK. The CDR3 runs 16 residues. CDR3 residues: CASSLGLAGGSNEQFF. DNA for the CDR3: TGTGCCAGCAGCCTGGGACTAGCGGGGGGCAGCAATGAGCAGTTCTTC.

The chain couples TRBV18 to TRBJ2-7; 9 positions match TRBD2. Germline V gene data show CDR1 as KGHSH and CDR2 as LQKENI. The junction had 3 bases not matched to a gene; V was cut back by 3 bases and J by 3 bases. The CDR3 is made up of 14 amino acids. CDR3 loop: CASSPSGSNYEQYV. In nucleotides, the CDR3 is TGTGCCAGCTCACCTAGCGGGAGTAACTACGAGCAGTACGTC.

This clonotype has ten or more counts. The chain links TRBV20-1 to TRBJ2-4; D is possibly TRBD1 (6 bases). Trimming pared 1 base from V and 9 bases from J, leaving 7 bases between. The CDR3 has 11 amino acids. The germline V gene has CDR1 DFQATT and CDR2 SNEGSKA (reference sequence). The CDR3: CSARVGGIQYF. CDR3 nucleotide sequence: TGCAGTGCTAGAGTAGGGGGCATTCAGTACTTC.